The 30 T cell receptor beta chains presented below share a single source sample, sequenced in a study of PD-L1 blockade in urothelial cancer (dated by TCRdb to 2016 to 2017). The time point label of this sample denotes: pretreatment peripheral blood. The library was made by the immunoSEQ multiplex PCR assay. As stored in TCRdb, this immuneACCESS dataset retains in-frame rearrangements with V and J assigned. A fraction of the clones does not appear; measured against another copy, unresolved V genes explain less than half of the discrepancy, and the remainder lacks a known reason. This sample holds some 44,000 clones; about 84% were observed only once. The top ten clonotypes cover roughly 15% of the sample. The starting material was PBMCs, obtained around atezolizumab (anti-PD-L1) treatment. The receptors here all came from a man aged 55 to 70 with urothelial cancer.

A single count supports this clone. The chain uses TRBV5-4 and TRBJ2-2, with 15 bases fitting TRBD2. The CDR3 is made up of 16 amino acids. With 7 bases clipped from V and 3 bases from J, the junction kept 4 bases outside the gene matches. Germline V gives CDR1 SGHNT, CDR2 YYREEE (reference sequence). Here the CDR3 DNA reads TGTGCCAGCCGGACTAGCGGGGGGGCGTACACCGGGGAGCTGTTTTTT. This codes for CASRTSGGAYTGELFF. The whole variable domain, filled in from reference TRBV5-4 and TRBJ2-2, reads ETGVTQSPTHLIKTRGQQVTLRCSSQSGHNTVSWYQQALGQGPQFIFQYYREEENGRGNFPPRFSGLQFPNYSSELNVNALELDDSALYLCASRTSGGAYTGELFFGEGSRLTVL.

The chain carries TRBV28 and TRBJ2-7, with D possibly matching TRBD1 (6 bases). Germline loops: CDR1 MDHEN, CDR2 SYDVKM. The CDR3 extends over 14 amino acids. V was clipped by 6 bases and J by 0 bases, with 12 bases between them. As DNA, the CDR3 is TGTGCCAGCAGGTCGACAGGCTACTCCTACGAGCAGTACTTC. Translation gives CASRSTGYSYEQYF.

The V gene is TRBV28, the J gene TRBJ1-2, with 7 bases aligning to TRBD1. In germline, CDR1 is MDHEN, CDR2 SYDVKM. The CDR3 runs to 13 residues. With V trimmed by 6 bases and J by 4 bases, 5 bases remained unmatched. CDR3 region: CASSLQGSYGYTF. DNA for the CDR3: TGTGCCAGCAGCCTACAGGGGAGCTATGGCTACACCTTC.

This chain joins TRBV11-2 and TRBJ1-3; 9 nucleotides line up with TRBD1. The V gene end was trimmed by 2 bases and the J gene end by 2 bases; junction bases not matched to a gene: 4. The CDR3 totals 16 residues. Germline values: CDR1 SGHAT, CDR2 FQNNGV. CDR3 nucleotide sequence: TGTGCCAGCAGCTTACAGGGACAGGGACCTGGAAACACCATATATTTT. Translating it yields CASSLQGQGPGNTIYF.

In this sample, this clone turned up once. This rearrangement joins TRBV27 to TRBJ2-7; D is perhaps TRBD1 (5 bases). Per the germline V gene, CDR1 is MNHEY and CDR2 is SMNVEV (reference sequence). V lost 2 bases, J lost 3 bases, and 11 bases lay in between. This CDR3 comprises 14 residues. CDR3 amino acids: CASSLRNRFYEQYF. Written as DNA, the CDR3 is TGTGCCAGCAGTTTAAGGAACAGGTTCTACGAGCAGTACTTC.

This chain uses TRBV6-5 with TRBJ2-5, with 8 bases lining up with TRBD2. The CDR3 totals 15 residues. From germline, CDR1 is MNHEY and CDR2 SVGAGI. Unmatched junction bases numbered 5, after V lost 2 bases and J lost 3 bases. Written as DNA, the CDR3 is TGTGCCAGCAGTTACCACGGGACTAGGGAAGAGACCCAGTACTTC. Protein product: CASSYHGTREETQYF.

The chain recombines TRBV29-1 with TRBJ2-4; D remains ambiguous. Trimming took off 0 bases at V and 0 bases at J, with 9 bases between the two ends. This CDR3 comprises 15 residues. Looked up from germline, CDR1 is SQVTM and CDR2 is ANQGSEA. The CDR3 region has the DNA TGCAGCGTTGAAGATGGGCAGACAGCCAAAAACATTCAGTACTTC. Protein sequence: CSVEDGQTAKNIQYF.

The chain couples TRBV6-1 to TRBJ1-5; D remains ambiguous. The CDR3 is 13 amino acids. V was cut by 2 bases and J by 7 bases, with 9 bases left in between. Per the germline V gene, CDR1 is MNHNS and CDR2 is SASEGT. The CDR3 spells CASSEWGGQPQHF. For the CDR3, the DNA is TGTGCCAGCAGTGAATGGGGAGGCCAGCCCCAGCATTTT.

The V and J genes are TRBV7-9 and TRBJ1-4, with 7 bases aligning to TRBD1. Losses at the gene ends were 5 bases for V and 2 bases for J; bases not matched to a gene: 5. Per germline, CDR1 SEHNR and CDR2 FQNEAQ (reference sequence). The CDR3 sequence is 15 residues long. CDR3 coding DNA: TGTGCCAGCAGCCTGGACAGGCCTACTAATGAAAAACTGTTTTTT. Translating it yields CASSLDRPTNEKLFF.

The chain links TRBV28 to TRBJ1-2; D is ambiguous. The CDR3 length is 14 residues. The V gene's germline CDR1 is MDHEN and CDR2 SYDVKM. The V and J ends lost 5 bases and 7 bases respectively, with 17 bases between them. The CDR3 DNA follows: TGTGCCAGCAGTCCCCGACTTATGGTGGGTGGCTACACCTTC. Amino acid sequence: CASSPRLMVGGYTF.

The chain has TRBV2 and TRBJ2-2; 10 bases match TRBD2. The CDR3 runs 14 residues. V was clipped by 7 bases and J by 4 bases; unmatched bases: 3. The germline V gene has CDR1 SNHLY and CDR2 FYNNEI. CDR3 sequence reads: CASTPSGSTGELFF. CDR3 DNA: TGTGCCAGCACCCCTAGCGGGAGCACCGGGGAGCTGTTTTTT.

This chain uses TRBV4-1 with TRBJ2-1, with a weak D call TRBD2 (5 bases). CDR1 MGHRA and CDR2 YSYEKL come from the germline V gene. The CDR3 loop spans 13 amino acids. V was trimmed by 2 bases and J by 10 bases, leaving 12 bases between them. CDR3 sequence reads: CASSQKLVGEQFF. The CDR3 DNA reads as TGCGCCAGCAGCCAAAAACTAGTAGGCGAGCAGTTCTTC.

The gene calls are TRBV28 and TRBJ2-7; perhaps TRBD1 as D (5 bases). CDR1 and CDR2 from the germline V gene are MDHEN and SYDVKM. The germline V and J ends were trimmed by 7 bases and 3 bases, with 10 bases remaining between them. This CDR3 has 12 amino acids. Here the CDR3 DNA reads TGTGCCAGCACCACGACAGTCTACGAGCAGTACTTC. Its translation: CASTTTVYEQYF.

The genes are TRBV7-8 and TRBJ2-4; 13 bases line up with TRBD2. Trimming took 1 base from V and 0 from J; bases not matched to a gene: 9. Germline-derived CDR1 and CDR2 are SGHVS and FQNEAQ. The CDR3 has 20 amino acids. The CDR3: CASSLGGLAGPGLAKNIQYF. In DNA, the CDR3 is TGTGCCAGCAGCTTAGGGGGACTAGCGGGGCCCGGGCTAGCCAAAAACATTCAGTACTTC.

The chain has TRBV5-4 and TRBJ2-7, with 13 bases identical to TRBD2. The CDR3 loop spans 20 amino acids. V lost 4 bases, J lost 1 base, and 17 bases stayed unmatched. CDR1 and CDR2 from the germline V gene are SGHNT and YYREEE (reference sequence). The CDR3 reads CASSLGRGGRGLAGSYEQYF. The CDR3 region has the DNA TGTGCCAGCAGCCTAGGCCGTGGAGGCAGGGGACTAGCGGGATCCTACGAGCAGTACTTC.

The gene calls are TRBV7-2 and TRBJ1-3; possibly TRBD1 for D (6 bases). V lost 5 bases to trimming and J lost 0 bases, with 8 bases between them. Germline CDR1 is SGHTA and CDR2 is FQGNSA. This CDR3 contains 14 residues. For the CDR3, the DNA is TGTGCCAGCAGCCAGGGGATCTCTGGAAACACCATATATTTT. It translates to CASSQGISGNTIYF.

The chain employs TRBV5-1 and TRBJ1-1, with D unclear. V was shortened by 2 bases and J by 0 bases, with 11 bases between the two germline ends. The CDR3 has 15 residues. CDR1 is SGHRS and CDR2 is YFSETQ in the germline V gene. This CDR3 is CASSFKLDVNTEAFF. In nucleotides, the CDR3 is TGCGCCAGCAGCTTTAAACTAGACGTGAACACTGAAGCTTTCTTT.

J is TRBJ1-5 and V is TRBV7-2; maybe TRBD1 (6 bases). Trimming pared 6 bases from V and 5 bases from J, leaving 11 bases between. CDR1 and CDR2 (germline): SGHTA, FQGNSA. The CDR3 runs to 13 residues. The CDR3 bases are TGTGCCAGCAGTCTACAGGGTTATCAGCCCCAGCATTTT. Its translation is CASSLQGYQPQHF.

This rearrangement joins TRBV28 to TRBJ2-7, with 8 bases fitting TRBD1. This CDR3 comprises 14 residues. The germline V gene encodes CDR1 MDHEN and CDR2 SYDVKM. J was trimmed by 0 bases and V by 6 bases; bases with no gene match: 4. The CDR3 DNA is TGTGCCAGCAGGACAGGGGCGCTCTCCTACGAGCAGTACTTC. Translating it yields CASRTGALSYEQYF.

The CDR3 sequence is CASAGGNEQFF. CDR3 DNA sequence: TGTGCTAGTGCCGGCGGGAATGAGCAGTTCTTC. The rearrangement joins TRBV12-5 to TRBJ2-1; tentatively, D is TRBD2 (5 bases). CDR1 LGHNT and CDR2 FRNRAP come from the germline V gene. The CDR3 is 11 residues long. Deletions cut 7 bases from V and 7 bases from J, with 8 bases between.

The chain combines TRBV5-1 with TRBJ1-6; 11 bases are shared with TRBD1. V lost 4 bases and J lost 13; bases outside the gene matches: 22. CDR1 is SGHRS, CDR2 YFSETQ, per germline. CDR3 length: 19 amino acids. CDR3 amino acids: CASSGTGTGGPSWIRPLHF. In nucleotides, the CDR3 is TGCGCCAGCAGCGGAACCGGGACAGGGGGTCCCAGCTGGATTCGGCCCCTCCACTTT.

The chain employs TRBV4-3 and TRBJ2-7, with D maybe TRBD2 (6 bases). Trimming took 0 bases from V and 6 from J, leaving 12 bases between them. This CDR3 has 14 residues. From germline, CDR1 is LGHNA and CDR2 YSLEER. The CDR3 region is CASSQELLAREQYF. DNA for the CDR3: TGCGCCAGCAGCCAAGAGCTTCTAGCGCGCGAGCAGTACTTC.

This clone was picked up a small number of times. The rearrangement links TRBV11-1 to TRBJ2-7, with D perhaps TRBD1 (6 bases). The CDR3 sequence is 13 residues long. Germline V CDR1 and CDR2: SGHAT, FQDESV (reference sequence). V gave up 6 bases and J gave up 4 bases, with 13 bases separating them. CDR3 coding DNA: TGTGCCAGCAGGCCCACTGGGACATACGAGCAGTACTTC. Its translation: CASRPTGTYEQYF.

This chain joins TRBV5-4 and TRBJ2-1; 9 nucleotides line up with TRBD2. J lost 5 bases, V lost 0 bases, and 3 bases had no gene match. The germline CDR1 and CDR2 sequences are SGHNT and YYREEE (reference sequence). This CDR3 comprises 15 residues. CDR3 sequence: CASSLDAGGHNEQFF. The CDR3 DNA reads as TGTGCCAGCAGCTTGGACGCGGGAGGGCACAATGAGCAGTTCTTC.

This sequence joins TRBV15 and TRBJ1-2; 8 nucleotides line up with TRBD1. With 1 base clipped from V and 3 bases from J, the junction kept 4 bases outside the gene matches. In germline, CDR1 is LNHNV, CDR2 YYDKDF (reference sequence). The CDR3 is made up of 15 amino acids. The CDR3 region has the DNA TGTGCCACCAGCAGAGGCTACAGGGGGTACTATGGCTACACCTTC. This encodes CATSRGYRGYYGYTF.

The chain carries TRBV7-6 and TRBJ1-1; D remains unclear. Looked up from germline, CDR1 is SGHVS and CDR2 is FNYEAQ. The CDR3 loop spans 17 amino acids. Trimming left V 4 bases short and J 5 bases short, with 23 bases between. The CDR3 sequence is CASSSDRWRAGSTEAFF. The CDR3 region has the DNA TGTGCCAGCAGCTCCGACCGTTGGAGGGCCGGGTCAACTGAAGCTTTCTTT.

This clone was observed a single time. CDR3 in DNA: TGCGCCAGCAGCCAAGAGCCACAGGTTCAACGTAATCAGCCCCAGCATTTT. Residues: CASSQEPQVQRNQPQHF. The chain recombines TRBV4-1 with TRBJ1-5, with D tentatively TRBD1 (5 bases). The CDR3 length is 17 residues. In germline, CDR1 is MGHRA, CDR2 YSYEKL. The V end lost 0 bases, the J end lost 4 bases, and 16 bases lay between the germline ends.

The rearrangement links TRBV2 to TRBJ1-2; no firm D call. V lost 3 bases and J lost 4, with 15 bases in between. The CDR3 length is 15 residues. Germline loops: CDR1 SNHLY, CDR2 FYNNEI. DNA of the CDR3: TGTGCCAGCAGTGATAAGGAACAGCCTCCCTATGGCTACACCTTC. This gives the protein CASSDKEQPPYGYTF.

The V call is TRBV6-6, the J call TRBJ2-1; 12 bases line up with TRBD2. Germline-derived CDR1 and CDR2 are MNHNY and SVGAGI (reference sequence). The CDR3 covers 15 residues. The junction had 7 bases not matched to a gene; V was cut back by 7 bases and J by 6 bases. CDR3 sequence reads: CASILTSGRINEQFF. The CDR3 DNA sequence: TGTGCCAGCATCCTCACTAGCGGGAGGATCAATGAGCAGTTCTTC.

The rearrangement uses TRBV6-6 and TRBJ1-4; no clear D gene. Trimming cost V 5 bases and J 2 bases, with 15 bases left between them. The CDR3 totals 16 residues. Germline-derived CDR1 and CDR2 are MNHNY and SVGAGI (reference sequence). This CDR3 is CASSSPDLFTNEKLFF. The CDR3 nucleotides are TGTGCCAGCAGTAGCCCCGATCTCTTTACTAATGAAAAACTGTTTTTT.